The clone carrying this T cell receptor (beta chain) showed up just a few times. Its target is unknown. This sample was included in a study of T-cell memory formation after mild COVID-19. Study information: TCR clusters were mostly donor specific.

General study findings and limits: Some SARS-CoV-2-responding clones were already detected in memory before infection. Contracting CD8+ clones were enriched in EMRA, CD4+ mainly in CM and EM. CD4+ bias marked clones expanding day 15 to 37, unlike balanced contracting clones.

MiXCR was run by TCRdb on the 5' RACE reads, yielding one entry per CDR3 protein. The sample contains around 250,000 distinct CDR3 sequences, 16% of which appear only once. The germline V and J ends were trimmed by 0 bases and 0 bases, with 8 bases remaining between them. The CDR3 has 15 residues. Looked up from germline, CDR1 is MNHEY and CDR2 is SVGAGI. J is TRBJ1-1 and V is TRBV6-5; a possible D gene is TRBD1 (5 bases). The clonotype comes from a man aged 18 to 29 who had mild COVID-19 (a few samples of this study predate the infection). Cell type and time point are not known. Sequences were obtained from PBMCs or a T cell subset sorted from them (not recorded which). The CDR3 region is CASSYSRTLNTEAFF. In DNA, the CDR3 is TGTGCCAGCAGTTACTCGCGGACATTGAACACTGAAGCTTTCTTT.